A selection of T cell receptor beta chains follows, all from one sample in a study of CD8 T cells in Susac syndrome. TCRdb re-derived calls from the immunoSEQ multiplex PCR reads in MiXCR, one entry per CDR3 protein. The sample includes about 300,000 distinct CDR3 sequences, around 89% of them seen just once. The sequencing input was CD8+ T cells from PBMCs. The source is a human donor with multiple sclerosis. The CDR3 runs from the conserved cysteine through the conserved F or W. Each record gives: V gene, CDR3 length, J gene, clone size, D gene, CDR3 protein, CDR3 DNA. D genes are given only for firm matches. Rows give clone size only sometimes, using once, few, many, or a class for an expanded clone.

>TRBV3-1|14|TRBJ2-5|-|-
CASSHTRVGETQYF
TGTGCCAGCAGCCATACTCGCGTCGGAGAGACCCAGTACTTC
>TRBV20-1|13|TRBJ2-1|-|-
CSARLTTYNEQFF
TGCAGTGCTAGGCTGACAACCTACAATGAGCAGTTCTTC
>TRBV20-1|16|TRBJ2-7|-|-
CSARVLPEGIVYEQYF
TGCAGTGCTAGAGTCCTCCCTGAGGGAATAGTCTACGAGCAGTACTTC
>TRBV20-1|9|TRBJ2-1|-|-
CSARLGQFF
TGCAGTGCTAGGCTCGGGCAGTTCTTC
>TRBV5-1|17|TRBJ2-2|-|-
CASSPPVGDKNTGELFF
TGCGCCAGCAGCCCCCCTGTGGGCGACAAAAACACCGGGGAGCTGTTTTTT
>TRBV9|16|TRBJ2-1|-|TRBD2
CASSASSGGIINEQFF
TGTGCCAGCAGCGCTTCAAGCGGGGGGATCATCAATGAGCAGTTCTTC
>TRBV5-4|14|TRBJ2-2|-|-
CASRGGANTGELFF
TGTGCCAGCAGGGGAGGTGCGAACACCGGGGAGCTGTTTTTT
>TRBV5-5|14|TRBJ1-5|-|TRBD1
CASSWTGGDQPQHF
TGTGCCAGCAGCTGGACAGGTGGGGATCAGCCCCAGCATTTT
>TRBV4-1|16|TRBJ2-5|few|-
CASSLLPGTLQETQYF
TGCGCCAGCAGCCTCCTCCCCGGGACTCTTCAAGAGACCCAGTACTTC
>TRBV20-1|14|TRBJ2-5|-|-
CSAFRFRSPETQYF
TGCAGTGCTTTCCGGTTTCGCTCTCCGGAGACCCAGTACTTC
>TRBV9|13|TRBJ2-1|-|-
CASSVQGMDEQFF
TGTGCCAGCAGCGTACAGGGTATGGATGAGCAGTTCTTC
>TRBV3-1|15|TRBJ1-6|once|-
CASSHLRQDDSPLHF
TGTGCCAGCAGCCATCTACGACAGGACGATTCACCCCTCCACTTT
>TRBV28|14|TRBJ2-1|-|TRBD2
CASGLAWSYNEQFF
TGTGCCAGCGGACTAGCGTGGTCCTACAATGAGCAGTTCTTC
>TRBV12-3/TRBV12-4|14|TRBJ2-5|once|-
CASSSGTPGETQYF
TGTGCCAGCAGTTCTGGGACACCTGGGGAGACCCAGTACTTC
>TRBV12-1|15|TRBJ1-5|-|-
CASSFDPGGSQPQHF
TGTGCCAGCAGCTTTGACCCTGGAGGTAGCCAGCCCCAGCATTTT
>TRBV7-2|16|TRBJ2-5|-|TRBD2
CASSARRGAGEETQYF
TGTGCCAGCAGCGCTCGGAGAGGCGCGGGGGAAGAGACCCAGTACTTC
>TRBV9|16|TRBJ1-5|-|TRBD1
CASSASTGESNQPQHF
TGTGCCAGCAGCGCCAGTACAGGGGAAAGCAATCAGCCCCAGCATTTT
>TRBV21-1|10|TRBJ2-7|-|-
CASEDLSGHF
TGTGCCAGCGAAGATCTATCAGGACACTTC
>TRBV6-6|15|TRBJ2-2|-|TRBD1
CASRAGTGGIGELFF
TGTGCCAGCAGGGCCGGGACAGGGGGAATCGGGGAGCTGTTTTTT
>TRBV20-1|14|TRBJ1-5|-|-
CSAPHQYSNQPQHF
TGCAGTGCTCCCCATCAGTATAGCAATCAGCCCCAGCATTTT
>TRBV30|15|TRBJ2-5|-|TRBD2
CAWSPFSGGGETQYF
TGTGCCTGGAGTCCCTTCTCGGGGGGTGGGGAGACCCAGTACTTC
>TRBV5-4|15|TRBJ2-5|-|TRBD1
CASSLSTGIQETQYF
TGTGCCAGCAGCTTGTCGACAGGGATTCAAGAGACCCAGTACTTC
>TRBV11-1|16|TRBJ2-5|-|TRBD1
CASSFPTRQGEETQYF
TGTGCCAGCAGCTTCCCAACCCGACAGGGTGAGGAGACCCAGTACTTC
>TRBV28|17|TRBJ2-5|once|TRBD2
CASSPLGLAGEAETQYF
TGTGCCAGCAGTCCTCTGGGACTAGCGGGGGAGGCGGAGACCCAGTACTTC
>TRBV20-1|16|TRBJ1-5|-|-
CSARPMILGSNQPQHF
TGCAGTGCTAGACCTATGATTCTCGGCAGCAATCAGCCCCAGCATTTT
>TRBV9|8|TRBJ2-7|-|-
CASGEQYF
TGTGCCAGCGGCGAGCAGTACTTC
>TRBV9|14|TRBJ2-3|-|TRBD2
CASSGLADPDTQYF
TGTGCCAGCAGCGGACTAGCTGACCCAGATACGCAGTATTTT
>TRBV5-6|12|TRBJ2-1|once|TRBD2
CASSSSGRLEFF
TGTGCCAGCAGCTCCAGCGGGAGATTGGAGTTCTTC
>TRBV6-6|15|TRBJ2-7|-|-
CASSEAGTRGYEQYF
TGTGCCAGCAGTGAGGCCGGGACTCGCGGCTACGAGCAGTACTTC
>TRBV29-1|14|TRBJ2-3|-|TRBD2
CSVDRGGNTDTHYF
TGCAGCGTTGACCGGGGGGGTAACACAGATACGCACTATTTT
>TRBV7-2|14|TRBJ1-2|-|-
CASSYISTSYGYTF
TGTGCCAGCAGCTACATCTCGACGAGCTATGGCTACACCTTC
>TRBV5-4|15|TRBJ2-2|-|-
CASSPARGPLGELFF
TGTGCCAGCAGCCCGGCCCGGGGACCCCTCGGGGAGCTGTTTTTT
>TRBV20-1|15|TRBJ2-2|-|TRBD1
CSARDSSQGTGELFF
TGCAGTGCTAGAGATAGCTCACAGGGGACCGGGGAGCTGTTTTTT
>TRBV7-8|16|TRBJ2-1|once|-
CASSLYRRSHDNEQFF
TGTGCCAGCAGCTTATACAGGCGCTCGCATGACAATGAGCAGTTCTTC
>TRBV9|11|TRBJ2-1|-|-
CASSALGEQFF
TGTGCCAGCAGCGCGCTAGGTGAGCAGTTCTTC
>TRBV7-9|15|TRBJ2-5|-|-
CASSSTMTGQETQYF
TGTGCCAGCAGCTCGACCATGACAGGACAAGAGACCCAGTACTTC
>TRBV12-3/TRBV12-4|13|TRBJ1-1|once|-
CASSGWPATEAFF
TGTGCCAGCAGTGGATGGCCGGCCACTGAAGCTTTCTTT
>TRBV4-3|16|TRBJ2-1|-|-
CASSQVAGLSIIEQFF
TGCGCCAGCAGCCAAGTTGCAGGGCTTTCCATTATTGAGCAGTTCTTC
>TRBV14|15|TRBJ1-3|-|-
CASSQDGTSGNTIYF
TGTGCCAGCAGCCAAGATGGGACCTCTGGAAACACCATATATTTT
>TRBV7-9|14|TRBJ2-1|-|-
CASSLSLIPNEQFF
TGTGCCAGCAGCTTATCTCTTATTCCAAATGAGCAGTTCTTC
>TRBV14|15|TRBJ2-1|-|TRBD2
CASSHGLAGGNEQFF
TGTGCCAGCAGCCATGGACTAGCGGGAGGGAATGAGCAGTTCTTC
>TRBV24-1|13|TRBJ1-2|-|-
CATSDRGRYGYTF
TGTGCCACCAGTGATCGGGGGCGCTATGGCTACACCTTC
>TRBV28|16|TRBJ2-7|-|TRBD1
CASSPETGTGFYEQYF
TGTGCCAGCAGTCCCGAGACCGGGACAGGATTCTACGAGCAGTACTTC
>TRBV23-1|15|TRBJ1-1|-|TRBD1
CASSQPGTGDPEAFF
TGCGCCAGCAGTCAACCTGGGACAGGGGACCCTGAAGCTTTCTTT
>TRBV4-1|14|TRBJ1-3|-|TRBD1
CASTGQGAGNTIYF
TGCGCCAGCACCGGACAGGGGGCAGGAAACACCATATATTTT
>TRBV19|15|TRBJ2-5|-|TRBD2
CASSPSGGAGETQYF
TGTGCCAGTAGTCCTAGCGGGGGGGCCGGGGAGACCCAGTACTTC
>TRBV7-2|14|TRBJ2-1|-|-
CASSPRVSYNEQFF
TGTGCCAGCAGCCCTAGAGTAAGCTACAATGAGCAGTTCTTC
>TRBV20-1|13|TRBJ1-5|-|-
CSARTDHNQPQHF
TGCAGTGCTAGGACGGACCACAATCAGCCCCAGCATTTT
>TRBV7-9|16|TRBJ2-7|few|-
CASSPARPDRIYEQYF
TGTGCCAGCAGCCCCGCCCGACCGGACAGAATCTACGAGCAGTACTTC
>TRBV18|14|TRBJ2-1|-|-
CASSPVDSNNEQFF
TGTGCCAGCTCACCAGTGGACAGCAACAATGAGCAGTTCTTC
>TRBV28|16|TRBJ2-2|-|-
CASSLGLPRLPGELFF
TGTGCCAGCAGTTTAGGCCTTCCCCGTTTACCCGGGGAGCTGTTTTTT
>TRBV9|16|TRBJ2-1|-|-
CASSPEGGGHDNEQFF
TGTGCCAGCAGCCCAGAGGGGGGAGGGCATGACAATGAGCAGTTCTTC
>TRBV7-9|14|TRBJ2-3|-|-
CASRMADSTDTQYF
TGTGCCAGCAGAATGGCGGACAGCACAGATACGCAGTATTTT
>TRBV30|14|TRBJ2-7|few|TRBD1
CACVLGTGDYEQYF
TGTGCCTGCGTACTTGGGACAGGAGACTACGAGCAGTACTTC
>TRBV12-3/TRBV12-4|16|TRBJ2-1|-|-
CASSLYKLSSYNEQFF
TGTGCCAGCAGTTTATACAAGCTCAGCTCCTACAATGAGCAGTTCTTC
>TRBV12-3/TRBV12-4|13|TRBJ1-5|-|-
CASNPGGNQPQHF
TGTGCCAGCAATCCAGGGGGCAATCAGCCCCAGCATTTT
>TRBV21-1|14|TRBJ1-2|-|-
CASSKEGQEVGYTF
TGTGCCAGCAGCAAAGAAGGGCAGGAGGTTGGCTACACCTTC
>TRBV5-8|14|TRBJ1-5|-|-
CASQDRGAAQPQHF
TGTGCCAGCCAAGATCGGGGGGCGGCTCAGCCCCAGCATTTT
>TRBV6-5|14|TRBJ2-5|-|-
CASSYGYLQETQYF
TGTGCCAGCAGTTACGGGTACCTCCAAGAGACCCAGTACTTC